This TCR beta chain is drawn from a study of Ad26.COV2.S vaccination and SARS-CoV-2 variants. TCRdb's copy holds only in-frame clones and misses some; the assay was immunoSEQ multiplex PCR. The table shows roughly 450,000 clones, with 75% to 95% occurring only once. Treatment described: over 15 received Ad26.COV2.S at low or high dose, single or two shots; five or six received placebo; per-sample allocation not given. Repertoires come from day 63 after the first vaccine or placebo injection. The V gene's germline CDR1 is SGHKS and CDR2 YYEKEE (reference sequence). V lost 4 bases to trimming and J lost 8 bases, with 9 bases between them. This CDR3 comprises 11 residues. About this clone itself: Its target is not known.

Notes on the study in general: Those who received vaccine or placebo ended up with similar non-spike TCR breadth. Overall T cell responses may have been underestimated by the analyses of TCR breadth and depth.

This chain links TRBV5-5 with TRBJ1-2, with no clear D. This specimen consisted of peripheral blood, obtained in a trial of Ad26.COV2.S vaccine versus placebo. This TCR was recovered from a person between 18 and 60 years old who received the Ad26.COV2.S COVID-19 vaccine or a placebo. CDR3 amino acids: CASSTAHGYTF. The CDR3 coding sequence is TGTGCCAGCAGCACTGCGCACGGCTACACCTTC. Using reference TRBV5-5 and TRBJ1-2 for the parts outside the CDR3, the full variable domain is DAGVTQSPTHLIKTRGQQVTLRCSPISGHKSVSWYQQVLGQGPQFIFQYYEKEERGRGNFPDRFSARQFPNYSSELNVNALLLGDSALYLCASSTAHGYTFGSGTRLTVV.